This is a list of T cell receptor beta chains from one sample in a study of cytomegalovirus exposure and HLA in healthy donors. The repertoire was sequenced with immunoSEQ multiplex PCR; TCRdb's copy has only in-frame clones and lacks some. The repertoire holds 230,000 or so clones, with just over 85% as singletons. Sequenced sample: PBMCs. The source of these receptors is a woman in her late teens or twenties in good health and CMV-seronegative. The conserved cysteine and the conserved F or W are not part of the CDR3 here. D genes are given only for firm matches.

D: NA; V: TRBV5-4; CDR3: ASSSDVAGFVTGELF
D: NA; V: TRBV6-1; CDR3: ASSEREWGGYT
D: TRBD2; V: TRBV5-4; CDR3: ASSFLAGGPREQY
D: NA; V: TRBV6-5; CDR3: ASSRDPRSGYT
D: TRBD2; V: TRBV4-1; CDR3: ASSRGLAVAQADTQY
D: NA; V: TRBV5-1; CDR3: ASSLGPPTDTEAF
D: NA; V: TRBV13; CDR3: ASSEGDLNTEAF
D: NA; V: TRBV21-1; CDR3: ASSISYRDYQETQY
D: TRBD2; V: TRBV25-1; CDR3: ASSEYLAGGHNEQY
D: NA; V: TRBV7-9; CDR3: ASSLARGELF
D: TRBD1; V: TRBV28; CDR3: ASRGTGGVGNQPQH
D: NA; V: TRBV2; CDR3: ASSAVGRVSSGNTIY
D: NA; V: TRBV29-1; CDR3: SVKKSGVGSSYEQY
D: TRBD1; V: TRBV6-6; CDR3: ASSYRSGGNEQF
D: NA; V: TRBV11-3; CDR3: ASSLLGGPYNEQF
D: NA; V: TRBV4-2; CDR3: ASSRGYHRADTQY
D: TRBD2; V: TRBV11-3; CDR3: ASSLHPTSGNEQF
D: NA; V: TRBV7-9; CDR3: ASSVQQAVGTEAF